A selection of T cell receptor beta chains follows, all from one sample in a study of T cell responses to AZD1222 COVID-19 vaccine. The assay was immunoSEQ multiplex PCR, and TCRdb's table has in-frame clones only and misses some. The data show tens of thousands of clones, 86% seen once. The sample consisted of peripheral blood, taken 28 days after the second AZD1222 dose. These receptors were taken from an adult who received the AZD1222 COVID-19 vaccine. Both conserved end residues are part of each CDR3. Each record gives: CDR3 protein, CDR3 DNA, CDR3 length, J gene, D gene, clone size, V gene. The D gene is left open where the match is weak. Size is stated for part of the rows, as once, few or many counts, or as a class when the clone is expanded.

CASSPGTSNQPQHF,TGTGCCAGCAGCCCTGGCACTAGCAATCAGCCCCAGCATTTT,14,TRBJ1-5,.,.,TRBV5-4
CASSFAGNTIYF,TGTGCCAGCAGTTTCGCTGGAAACACCATATATTTT,12,TRBJ1-3,.,few,TRBV12-3/TRBV12-4
CASSTGPSGAEQYF,TGTGCCAGCAGCACAGGGCCCTCGGGGGCCGAGCAGTACTTC,14,TRBJ2-7,.,.,TRBV27
CASSLGAGTSETQYF,TGTGCCAGCAGCTTAGGAGCGGGAACCTCAGAGACCCAGTACTTC,15,TRBJ2-5,TRBD2,.,TRBV11-3
CSGMVDRGYGYTF,TGCAGCGGGATGGTCGACAGGGGCTATGGCTACACCTTC,13,TRBJ1-2,TRBD1,.,TRBV29-1
CASSRSGSREQFF,TGTGCCAGCAGCCGGAGCGGGAGCCGGGAGCAGTTCTTC,13,TRBJ2-1,TRBD2,.,TRBV7-2
CASSQVSGATTGELFF,TGTGCCAGCAGCCAAGTGAGCGGGGCGACCACCGGGGAGCTGTTTTTT,16,TRBJ2-2,TRBD2,.,TRBV4-2
CASSTPRQGVRETQYF,TGTGCCAGTAGTACCCCCCGACAGGGTGTAAGGGAGACCCAGTACTTC,16,TRBJ2-5,TRBD1,.,TRBV19
CASSNAQGARGYTF,TGTGCCAGCAGTAATGCCCAGGGGGCGCGCGGCTACACCTTC,14,TRBJ1-2,TRBD1,.,TRBV2
CATSDQTALAGGRNEQFF,TGTGCCACCAGTGATCAAACCGCTCTAGCGGGGGGGCGGAATGAGCAGTTCTTC,18,TRBJ2-1,TRBD2,few,TRBV24-1
CASRPQGPGNTIYF,TGTGCCAGCAGACCCCAGGGGCCTGGAAACACCATATATTTT,14,TRBJ1-3,.,.,TRBV2
CASSRRQGVDTEAFF,TGTGCCAGTAGTAGACGACAGGGCGTTGACACTGAAGCTTTCTTT,15,TRBJ1-1,TRBD1,.,TRBV19
CASSLGPADIYEQYF,TGTGCCAGCAGCCTAGGGCCCGCTGATATATACGAGCAGTACTTC,15,TRBJ2-7,.,.,TRBV7-7
CASSQPGTQETQYF,TGTGCCAGCAGTCAGCCGGGGACCCAAGAGACCCAGTACTTC,14,TRBJ2-5,.,.,TRBV28
CASSLARPNTGELFF,TGCGCCAGCAGCTTGGCTAGACCGAACACCGGGGAGCTGTTTTTT,15,TRBJ2-2,.,once,TRBV5-1
CASSWEGAPRGANVLTF,TGTGCCAGCAGCTGGGAGGGGGCACCGCGTGGGGCCAACGTCCTGACTTTC,17,TRBJ2-6,.,.,TRBV11-2
CASSYSSGGAEGYTF,TGTGCCAGCAGTTACTCGTCAGGGGGCGCGGAAGGCTACACCTTC,15,TRBJ1-2,TRBD1,.,TRBV6-5